This TCR beta chain was captured in a study of blood T cell repertoires in COVID-19. J gave up 5 bases and V 6 bases, and 9 bases lay outside the gene matches. The CDR3 has 14 residues. Germline V gene lookup returns CDR1 LNHDA and CDR2 SQIVND (reference sequence). Profiled with immunoSEQ multiplex PCR; TCRdb holds only in-frame clones, not every one. This sample carries 150,000 to 200,000 clones, approximately 81% of them seen once, and the ten largest clones take 14%. V gene TRBV19 combines with J gene TRBJ2-7, with 8 bases matching TRBD1. Source material: peripheral blood. This TCR was sampled from a woman in her sixties or seventies with COVID-19, enrolled during active disease. The CDR3 DNA follows: TGTGCCAGTAGCCGGACAGGGACCTTTAACGAGCAGTACTTC. The encoded protein is CASSRTGTFNEQYF.